This TCR beta chain was identified during a study of blood T cell repertoires in COVID-19. The protocol was immunoSEQ multiplex PCR, while the TCRdb copy is restricted to in-frame clones and leaves out a portion. The sample contains some 490,000 clones, over 75% of which appear only once. CDR1 and CDR2 (germline): KGHSH, LQKENI. Trimming cost V 2 bases and J 0 bases; bases outside gene matches: 9. CDR3 length equals 18 residues. Sequencing used peripheral blood. This TCR was sampled from a human donor in a cohort sampled during active COVID-19. The chain couples TRBV18 to TRBJ2-3, with 9 bases that match TRBD2. Written as DNA, the CDR3 is TGTGCCAGCTCACCAGCGGTAGCGGGAGCTTCTAGCACAGATACGCAGTATTTT. This encodes CASSPAVAGASSTDTQYF.